Listed below are T cell receptor beta chains from one sample, sequenced in a study of shared clonotypes between healthy human individuals. The data were produced by immunoSEQ multiplex PCR, yet TCRdb's version contains in-frame clones alone and is incomplete. The sample records 630,000 or so clones, nearly 98% being singletons. Sequenced: naive CD8+ T cells sorted from blood. The receptors were sampled from a man younger than 45 in good health. CDR3s include the opening cysteine and the closing phenylalanine or tryptophan. Fields, in order: D gene, V gene, clone size, J gene, CDR3 DNA, CDR3 protein. The D gene is left open where the match is weak. The size entry is marked missing in some rows and otherwise reads once, few, many or a size class.

D: TRBD1
V: TRBV5-1
size: NA
J: TRBJ2-2
DNA: TGCGCCAGCAGCTTTGGGACAGGGGAGGACACCGGGGAGCTGTTTTTT
CDR3: CASSFGTGEDTGELFF

D: TRBD1
V: TRBV15
size: NA
J: TRBJ2-7
DNA: TGTGCCACCAGCAGATCCGGGACAGACTACGAGCAGTACTTC
CDR3: CATSRSGTDYEQYF

D: NA
V: TRBV27
size: NA
J: TRBJ1-1
DNA: TGTGCCAGCAGTCCGAACTCGGGGAACACTGAAGCTTTCTTT
CDR3: CASSPNSGNTEAFF

D: TRBD2
V: TRBV2
size: NA
J: TRBJ2-5
DNA: TGTGCCAGCAGTGATACGGGAGGGCGGCCAGAGACCCAGTACTTC
CDR3: CASSDTGGRPETQYF

D: NA
V: TRBV7-9
size: NA
J: TRBJ2-7
DNA: TGTGCCAGCAGCTATGCTAGCAACGAGCAGTACTTC
CDR3: CASSYASNEQYF

D: TRBD1
V: TRBV13
size: once
J: TRBJ1-2
DNA: TGTGCCAGCAGCCGACAGGGCTTTAATGGCTACACCTTC
CDR3: CASSRQGFNGYTF

D: NA
V: TRBV5-1
size: NA
J: TRBJ2-7
DNA: TGCGCCAGCAGCTTGGCCTATGGGAGCTCCTACGAGCAGTACTTC
CDR3: CASSLAYGSSYEQYF

D: TRBD1
V: TRBV7-2
size: NA
J: TRBJ2-7
DNA: TGTGCCAGCAGCTTACCATCAGGGGGTGGCTCCTACGAGCAGTACTTC
CDR3: CASSLPSGGGSYEQYF

D: NA
V: TRBV7-6
size: NA
J: TRBJ1-4
DNA: TGTGCCAGCAGCTTAGGCCAGAATGAAAAACTGTTTTTT
CDR3: CASSLGQNEKLFF

D: TRBD2
V: TRBV15
size: NA
J: TRBJ2-1
DNA: TGTGCCACCAGCAGAGACACTAGCGTTAGGGATATGAATGAGCAGTTCTTC
CDR3: CATSRDTSVRDMNEQFF

D: NA
V: TRBV5-1
size: NA
J: TRBJ1-1
DNA: TGCGCCAGCAGCTTGACGGGCAGAAACACTGAAGCTTTCTTT
CDR3: CASSLTGRNTEAFF

D: TRBD2
V: TRBV29-1
size: once
J: TRBJ2-7
DNA: TGCAGCGTTGAAGTGGGACTAGCGGGAGGTGAGCAGTACTTC
CDR3: CSVEVGLAGGEQYF

D: NA
V: TRBV7-9
size: once
J: TRBJ2-1
DNA: TGTGCCAGCAGGGGGGACAATGAGCAGTTCTTC
CDR3: CASRGDNEQFF

D: TRBD1
V: TRBV7-9
size: once
J: TRBJ1-2
DNA: TGTGCCAGCAGTCACGCGGTTGAACAGGGGGGATACTATGGCTACACCTTC
CDR3: CASSHAVEQGGYYGYTF

D: NA
V: TRBV5-1
size: once
J: TRBJ2-7
DNA: TGCGCCAGCAGCTACTCTTTGACCGGGACGGGGTCCTACGAGCAGTACTTC
CDR3: CASSYSLTGTGSYEQYF